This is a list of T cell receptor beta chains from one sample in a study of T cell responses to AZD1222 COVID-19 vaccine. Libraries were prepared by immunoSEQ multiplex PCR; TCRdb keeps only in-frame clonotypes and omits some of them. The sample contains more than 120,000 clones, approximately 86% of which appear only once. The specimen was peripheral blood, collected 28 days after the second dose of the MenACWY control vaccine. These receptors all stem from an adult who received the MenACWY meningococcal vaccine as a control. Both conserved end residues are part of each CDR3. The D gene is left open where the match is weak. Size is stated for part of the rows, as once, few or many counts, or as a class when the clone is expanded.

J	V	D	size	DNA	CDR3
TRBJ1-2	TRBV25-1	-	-	TGTGCCAGCAGCGCTTCAGGCAGGGGAAACGCTAACTATGGCTACACCTTC	CASSASGRGNANYGYTF
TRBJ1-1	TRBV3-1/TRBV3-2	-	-	TGTGCCAGCAGCCAAGCCGGGAGTGAAGCTTTCTTT	CASSQAGSEAFF
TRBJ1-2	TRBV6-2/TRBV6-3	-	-	TGTGCCAGCAGCACACAGGGAAGCATCTATGGCTACACCTTC	CASSTQGSIYGYTF
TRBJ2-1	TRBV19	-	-	TGTGCCAGTAGTATCCCGGGCAGGTCCTACAATGAGCAGTTCTTC	CASSIPGRSYNEQFF
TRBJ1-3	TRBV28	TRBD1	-	TGTGCCAGCAGTTCTAGACAGGGGCTCAACACCATATATTTT	CASSSRQGLNTIYF
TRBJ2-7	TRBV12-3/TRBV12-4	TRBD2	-	TGTGCCAGCAGACTAGCGGGTACCTACGAGCAGTACTTC	CASRLAGTYEQYF
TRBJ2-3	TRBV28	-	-	TGTGCCAGCAGTTTATCTGCCCTGGGAACAGATACGCAGTATTTT	CASSLSALGTDTQYF
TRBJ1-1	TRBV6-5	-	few	TGTGCCAGCAGTCAGGGACGGCTGTTAGACGCTTTCTTT	CASSQGRLLDAFF
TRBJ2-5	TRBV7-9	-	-	TGTGCCAGCAGCTTGTCGGAGACCCAGTACTTC	CASSLSETQYF
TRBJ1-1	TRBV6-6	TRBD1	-	TGTGCCAGCAGTTACCCCCTGGACAGGAGAACTGAAGCTTTCTTT	CASSYPLDRRTEAFF
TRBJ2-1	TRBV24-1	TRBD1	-	TGTGCCACCAGTGCCACCGGGACAGGGGTACATGAGCAGTTCTTC	CATSATGTGVHEQFF
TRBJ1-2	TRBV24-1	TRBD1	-	TGTGCCACCAGTGATTCAACGGGGACAGGGGATGGCTACACCTTC	CATSDSTGTGDGYTF
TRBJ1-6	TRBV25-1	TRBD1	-	TGTGCCAGCAGTGCGGCGACAGGGGGCAGGTCACCCCTCCACTTT	CASSAATGGRSPLHF
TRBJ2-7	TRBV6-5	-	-	TGTGCCAGCAGCCGTAAACCACAGGGATACGAGCAGTACTTC	CASSRKPQGYEQYF
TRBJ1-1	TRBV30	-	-	TGTGCCTGGAGTTGGACCGATAACACTGAAGCTTTCTTT	CAWSWTDNTEAFF
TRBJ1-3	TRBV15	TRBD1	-	TGTGCCACCAGCCGGGGACAGGCGAGCTCTGGAAACACCATATATTTT	CATSRGQASSGNTIYF
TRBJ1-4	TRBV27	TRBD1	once	TGTGCCAGCAGTTTATTACGACCCAGGGGGGAAAAACTGTTTTTT	CASSLLRPRGEKLFF
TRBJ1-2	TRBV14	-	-	TGTGCCAGCAGCCCCGGGTGGGCGTGGGGCTACACCTTC	CASSPGWAWGYTF
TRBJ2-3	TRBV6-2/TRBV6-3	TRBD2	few	TGTGCCAGCAGTTACGGGGGCCTGGCGGGAGGGCCGGAAGATACGCAGTATTTT	CASSYGGLAGGPEDTQYF
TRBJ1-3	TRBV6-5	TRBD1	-	TGTGCCAGCAGTTATGGGACAGGGGCCAACACCATATATTTT	CASSYGTGANTIYF
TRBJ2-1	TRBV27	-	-	TGTGCCAGCAGTTCCAGACGGTCCTACAATGAGCAGTTCTTC	CASSSRRSYNEQFF
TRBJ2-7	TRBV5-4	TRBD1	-	TGTGCCAGCAGCCGGGACAGGGGGTCCTACGAGCAGTACTTC	CASSRDRGSYEQYF
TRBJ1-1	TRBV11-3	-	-	TGTGCCAGCAGCCGAATGGGGGAGGCGAGGAGGACTGAAGCTTTCTTT	CASSRMGEARRTEAFF
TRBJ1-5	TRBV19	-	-	TGTGCCAGTAGACCTCTGGGGCTCCTAGGTGGCAATCAGCCCCAGCATTTT	CASRPLGLLGGNQPQHF
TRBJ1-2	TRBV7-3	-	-	TGTGCCAGCAGCCTGGGGCCAGGGAGCGGCTACACCTTC	CASSLGPGSGYTF
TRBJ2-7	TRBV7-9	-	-	TGTGCCAGCAGCCCAGGGTCGGTCCCATACGAGCAGTACTTC	CASSPGSVPYEQYF
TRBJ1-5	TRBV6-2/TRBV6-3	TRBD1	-	TGTGCCAGCAGTACAGGGGGCGGGAATCAGCCCCAGCATTTT	CASSTGGGNQPQHF
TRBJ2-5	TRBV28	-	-	TGTGCCAGCAGTTTAAGAGGGTTTTATGCAGAGACCCAGTACTTC	CASSLRGFYAETQYF
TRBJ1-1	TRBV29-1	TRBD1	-	TGCAGCGTCAACCGTGGGACAGGGCTCATGAACACTGAAGCTTTCTTT	CSVNRGTGLMNTEAFF
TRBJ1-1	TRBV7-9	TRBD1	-	TGTGCCAGCAGCGCGGACAGGTCCCGGAACACTGAAGCTTTCTTT	CASSADRSRNTEAFF
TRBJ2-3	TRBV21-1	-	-	TGTGCCAGGAGGGGGGTCGAAGGCACAGATACGCAGTATTTT	CARRGVEGTDTQYF
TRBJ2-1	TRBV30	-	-	TGTGCCTGGACAGGCTTGAGTATTAAGAGGATTAGCTCCTACAATGAGCAGTTCTTC	CAWTGLSIKRISSYNEQFF
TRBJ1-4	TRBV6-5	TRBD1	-	TGTGCCAGCAGGGGACAGGGCTCGACTAATGAAAAACTGTTTTTT	CASRGQGSTNEKLFF
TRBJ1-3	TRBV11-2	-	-	TGTGCCAGCAGCTTAGTTATCGGGCGGGGAAACACCATATATTTT	CASSLVIGRGNTIYF
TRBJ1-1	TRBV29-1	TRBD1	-	TGCAGCGTAGCCGACAGGGGCACTGAAGCTTTCTTT	CSVADRGTEAFF
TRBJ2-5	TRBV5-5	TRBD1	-	TGTGCCAGCAGCAAAGGGACAGCACGAGAGACCCAGTACTTC	CASSKGTARETQYF
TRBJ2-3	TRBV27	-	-	TGTGCCAGCAGTCTCACCGGGCCCACTAGGGACACAGATACGCAGTATTTT	CASSLTGPTRDTDTQYF